The present entry profiles one TCR beta chain with its context. Its antigen is not identified. The CDR3 consists of 15 residues. V dropped 1 base and J dropped 0 bases, with 7 bases sitting between them. Per the germline V gene, CDR1 is KGHSH and CDR2 is LQKENI. This record comes from a study of cytomegalovirus exposure and HLA in healthy donors. Study summary: Membership in the Caucasian-associated ancestry cluster was found for around 81% of a few hundred genotyped donors.

Researchers ran the PCR with 60 Vbeta and 13 Jbeta primers. Using immunoSEQ multiplex PCR, the repertoire was profiled, and TCRdb retains in-frame clones only, with some absent. The top ten clones hold roughly 3.6% of a sample with some 150,000 clones, roughly 77% of them seen once. Findings and limits, study-wide: Near-uniform donor sequencing depth was presumed by presence/absence analyses. Researchers reported from a later analysis that most CMV-associated TCR beta chains appeared HLA-restricted.

Whether this donor was CMV seropositive was not recorded. The sequencing sample was made of PBMCs. V is TRBV18 and J is TRBJ2-1, with D perhaps TRBD1 (6 bases). This clonotype was sampled from a human donor in good health. The CDR3 is CASSPLGGSYNEQFF. The CDR3, as DNA: TGTGCCAGCTCACCACTAGGGGGCTCCTACAATGAGCAGTTCTTC.